A single sample is the source of the 15 T cell receptor beta chains below, sequenced in a study of CD8 T cells in ankylosing spondylitis. MiXCR, run by TCRdb on the 5' RACE reads, gives a single entry per CDR3 protein. The table lists around 130,000 distinct CDR3 sequences, roughly 18% of them singletons, with roughly 30% in the top ten. Study-wide results and limits: A TCR beta motif of about 8 highly homologous variants appeared characteristic of ankylosing spondylitis blood.

No antigen has been identified for these receptors. The sample comprised blood, either unsorted or a sorted T cell fraction (not recorded which). The receptors originated from a male donor with ankylosing spondylitis.

V and J are TRBV20-1 and TRBJ1-2; D possibly corresponds to TRBD1 (5 bases). The CDR3 spans 12 residues. Trimming took off 2 bases at V and 6 bases at J, with 10 bases between the two ends. Per the germline V gene, CDR1 is DFQATT and CDR2 is SNEGSKA (reference sequence). CDR3 loop: CSARQGLHGYTF. The CDR3 bases are TGCAGTGCTAGACAGGGTCTCCATGGCTACACCTTC.

This clonotype was observed a handful of times. The V gene is TRBV7-9, the J gene TRBJ2-1; 8 bases align to TRBD2. V lost 5 bases, J lost 4 bases, and 7 bases stayed unmatched. The CDR3 runs 15 residues. Germline assignment: CDR1 SEHNR and CDR2 FQNEAQ (reference sequence). In DNA form, the CDR3 reads TGTGCCAGCAGCATACAAGCGGGAGCTTACAATGAGCAGTTCTTC. It translates to CASSIQAGAYNEQFF.

This clonotype was seen a few times. The chain uses TRBV6-5 and TRBJ1-1, with a weak D call TRBD1 (5 bases). The length of the CDR3 is 15 residues. Germline assignment: CDR1 MNHEY and CDR2 SVGAGI. Trimming left V 0 bases short and J 0 bases short, with 8 bases between. CDR3 coding DNA: TGTGCCAGCAGTTACTCCAGGACATTGAACACTGAAGCTTTCTTT. It yields the protein CASSYSRTLNTEAFF.

The gene calls are TRBV14 and TRBJ2-3; 9 bases align to TRBD2. CDR1 is SGHDN, CDR2 FVKESK, per germline. CDR3 length equals 16 residues. The V segment lost 1 base and the J segment 4 bases; nucleotides outside the gene matches: 6. CDR3 DNA: TGTGCCAGCAGCCAAGGTGGCGGGAGGGCCGCAGATACGCAGTATTTT. It specifies CASSQGGGRAADTQYF.

V usage is TRBV5-1 and J usage is TRBJ2-7; 8 bases fit TRBD1. CDR3 length equals 14 residues. From germline, CDR1 is SGHRS and CDR2 YFSETQ. The V gene end was trimmed by 2 bases and the J gene end by 4 bases; junction bases not matched to a gene: 5. The CDR3 nucleotides read TGCGCCAGCAGCTTCAGGGGGCACCCTTACGAGCAGTACTTC. The encoded protein is CASSFRGHPYEQYF.

This clonotype has a handful of counts. The chain couples TRBV7-9 to TRBJ2-3, with D tentatively TRBD2 (6 bases). The CDR3 has 16 residues. Looked up from germline, CDR1 is SEHNR and CDR2 is FQNEAQ (reference sequence). Trimming stripped 5 bases from V and 3 bases from J, with 18 bases between. In DNA form, the CDR3 reads TGTGCCAGCAGCCACCCCCGGGAGCCCACAACAGATACGCAGTATTTT. Translation: CASSHPREPTTDTQYF. Variable domain in full (rest from reference TRBV7-9 and TRBJ2-3): DTGVSQNPRHKITKRGQNVTFRCDPISEHNRLYWYRQTLGQGPEFLTYFQNEAQLEKSRLLSDRFSAERPKGSFSTLEIQRTEQGDSAMYLCASSHPREPTTDTQYFGPGTRLTVL.

V gene TRBV27 combines with J gene TRBJ2-4; D possibly corresponds to TRBD2 (6 bases). CDR3 length: 15 residues. Deletions cut 6 bases from V and 4 bases from J, with 16 bases between. Looked up from germline, CDR1 is MNHEY and CDR2 is SMNVEV (reference sequence). CDR3 sequence (DNA): TGTGCCAGCAGCCTTGGATACGGGGGAAAAAACATTCAGTACTTC. Protein product: CASSLGYGGKNIQYF.

V gene TRBV20-1 combines with J gene TRBJ1-3; 9 nucleotides line up with TRBD1. The V gene's germline CDR1 is DFQATT and CDR2 SNEGSKA (reference sequence). V dropped 5 bases and J dropped 8; count of bases not matched to a gene: 19. The CDR3 runs to 17 residues. CDR3 bases: TGCAGTGCTTCCCCCCTACATGAACCGGGACAGGGATACACCATATATTTT. This gives the protein CSASPLHEPGQGYTIYF.

J is TRBJ2-1 and V is TRBV24-1; D remains unclear. In germline, CDR1 is KGHDR, CDR2 SFDVKD. The CDR3 consists of 12 residues. Trimming cost V 5 bases and J 3 bases, with 4 bases left between them. CDR3 sequence: CATSGNYNEQFF. The CDR3 bases are TGTGCCACCAGTGGGAACTACAATGAGCAGTTCTTC.

This clonotype was seen only a few times. The gene calls are TRBV28 and TRBJ2-1, with 14 bases that match TRBD2. After removal of 6 bases from V and 4 bases from J, the junction contained 5 bases not matched to a gene. In germline, CDR1 is MDHEN, CDR2 SYDVKM. The CDR3 contains 16 residues. CDR3 loop: CASRGTSGSFYNEQFF. The CDR3 DNA follows: TGTGCCAGCAGAGGGACTAGCGGGAGTTTTTACAATGAGCAGTTCTTC.

This clonotype was detected only a few times. The chain combines TRBV4-3 with TRBJ2-5, with TRBD2 identical over 7 bases. CDR3 length: 13 amino acids. Trimming at V came to 2 bases and at J to 5 bases, leaving 2 bases not matched to a gene. CDR1 and CDR2 (germline): LGHNA, YSLEER. The CDR3, as DNA: TGCGCCAGCAGCCAATCGCGGGGGGAGACCCAGTACTTC. Its protein product is CASSQSRGETQYF.

The V gene is TRBV24-1, the J gene TRBJ2-1; D gene uncertain. This CDR3 contains 11 residues. V shed 3 bases and J shed 13 bases, with 9 bases lying between them. Germline V gives CDR1 KGHDR, CDR2 SFDVKD. This chain's CDR3 is CATSDGVFQFF. The DNA for the CDR3 is TGTGCCACCAGTGATGGGGTCTTTCAGTTCTTC.

This clonotype was seen more than once but under ten times. The CDR3 here is CASSQQTSGRGTQYF. The CDR3 region has the DNA TGTGCCAGCAGTCAACAGACATCGGGACGGGGTACGCAGTATTTT. The rearrangement joins TRBV6-2 or TRBV6-3 to TRBJ2-3; D may correspond to TRBD1 or TRBD2 (5 bases each). The V gene lost 5 bases and the J gene lost 8 bases, with 20 bases spanning the gap. Germline CDR1 and CDR2: MNHEY and SVGEGT. This CDR3 spans 15 amino acids.

This clonotype was seen only a few times. V and J are TRBV19 and TRBJ2-2; 7 bases are shared with TRBD1. The CDR3 has 14 amino acids. CDR1 LNHDA and CDR2 SQIVND come from the germline V gene (reference sequence). J lost 5 bases, V lost 5 bases, and 5 bases had no gene match. This CDR3 is CASSPRGSTGELFF. CDR3 nucleotide sequence: TGTGCCAGTAGTCCCAGGGGGTCGACCGGGGAGCTGTTTTTT.

The chain employs TRBV28 and TRBJ2-6; 7 bases map to TRBD1. CDR1 is MDHEN, CDR2 SYDVKM, per germline. The V segment lost 6 bases and the J segment 2 bases; nucleotides outside the gene matches: 16. The CDR3 is 19 amino acids. CDR3 loop: CASREQTGNYKTGANVLTF. The CDR3 DNA sequence: TGTGCCAGCAGGGAACAGACAGGGAACTATAAGACTGGGGCCAACGTCCTGACTTTC.